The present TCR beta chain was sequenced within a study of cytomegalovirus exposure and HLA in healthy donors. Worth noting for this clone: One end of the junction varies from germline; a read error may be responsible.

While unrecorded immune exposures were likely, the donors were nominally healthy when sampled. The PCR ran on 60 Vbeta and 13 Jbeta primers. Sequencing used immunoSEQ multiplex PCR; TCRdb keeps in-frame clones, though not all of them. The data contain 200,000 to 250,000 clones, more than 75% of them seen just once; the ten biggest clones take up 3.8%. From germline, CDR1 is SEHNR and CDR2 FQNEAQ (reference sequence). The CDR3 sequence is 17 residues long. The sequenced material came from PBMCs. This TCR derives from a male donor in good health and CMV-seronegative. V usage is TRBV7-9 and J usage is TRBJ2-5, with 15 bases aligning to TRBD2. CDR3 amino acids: CSSSLQGLAGGQETQYF. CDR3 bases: TGTTCCAGCAGCTTACAGGGACTAGCGGGAGGCCAAGAGACCCAGTACTTC.